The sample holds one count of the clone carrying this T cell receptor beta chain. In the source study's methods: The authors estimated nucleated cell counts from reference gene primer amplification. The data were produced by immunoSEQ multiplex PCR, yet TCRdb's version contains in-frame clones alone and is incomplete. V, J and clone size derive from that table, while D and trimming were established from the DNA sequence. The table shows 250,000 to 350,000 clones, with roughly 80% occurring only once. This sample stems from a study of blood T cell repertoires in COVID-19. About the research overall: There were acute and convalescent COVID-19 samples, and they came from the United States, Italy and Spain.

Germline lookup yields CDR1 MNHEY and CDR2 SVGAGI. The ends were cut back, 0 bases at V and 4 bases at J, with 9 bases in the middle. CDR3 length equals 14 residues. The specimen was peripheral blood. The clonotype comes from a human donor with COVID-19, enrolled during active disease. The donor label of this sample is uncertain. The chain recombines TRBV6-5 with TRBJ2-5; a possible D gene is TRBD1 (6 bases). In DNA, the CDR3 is TGTGCCAGCAGTTACTCGCACAGGGCAGAGACCCAGTACTTC. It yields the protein CASSYSHRAETQYF.